The clone carrying this TCR beta chain has a single count. The sample comes from a study of control samples from healthy donors and cancer patients. The repertoire was sequenced with immunoSEQ multiplex PCR; TCRdb's copy has only in-frame clones and lacks some. The sample records tens of thousands of clones, approximately 96% being singletons. Sequencing was done on a sample of blood. The sequence was collected from a woman aged 30 to 39 in good health.

The CDR3 nucleotides read TGTGCCAGCAGTTTAATTGTCGGGCAGGGAAATCAGCCCCAGCATTTT. Protein: CASSLIVGQGNQPQHF. The V and J genes are TRBV28 and TRBJ1-5; possible D gene TRBD1, 5 bases. The ends were cut back, 2 bases at V and 4 bases at J, with 15 bases in the middle. Per the germline V gene, CDR1 is MDHEN and CDR2 is SYDVKM. The CDR3 runs 16 residues.